This T cell receptor beta chain came from a study of blood T cell repertoires in COVID-19. Study-level background: Sources were T cells, B-cell-depleted T cells, or PBMCs; the material itself was cDNA or gDNA.

In the authors' methods: Nucleated cell number was recorded as an estimate derived from reference gene primer amplification. Method: immunoSEQ multiplex PCR; TCRdb's copy keeps in-frame clones and lacks some. V, J and clone size are those of that table, while D and trimming were read from the DNA. The sample has over 55,000 clones, 87% seen once. CDR1 MDHEN and CDR2 SYDVKM come from the germline V gene. Trimming shortened V by 4 bases and J by 7 bases, and 10 bases separated the two germline ends. The CDR3 contains 13 residues. V usage is TRBV28 and J usage is TRBJ1-4, with D hard to call. The TCR comes from a man aged 50-59 years with active COVID-19. Material for sequencing was peripheral blood. The CDR3 reads CASSSVAPEKLFF. CDR3 in DNA: TGTGCCAGCAGTTCTGTGGCCCCTGAAAAACTGTTTTTT.